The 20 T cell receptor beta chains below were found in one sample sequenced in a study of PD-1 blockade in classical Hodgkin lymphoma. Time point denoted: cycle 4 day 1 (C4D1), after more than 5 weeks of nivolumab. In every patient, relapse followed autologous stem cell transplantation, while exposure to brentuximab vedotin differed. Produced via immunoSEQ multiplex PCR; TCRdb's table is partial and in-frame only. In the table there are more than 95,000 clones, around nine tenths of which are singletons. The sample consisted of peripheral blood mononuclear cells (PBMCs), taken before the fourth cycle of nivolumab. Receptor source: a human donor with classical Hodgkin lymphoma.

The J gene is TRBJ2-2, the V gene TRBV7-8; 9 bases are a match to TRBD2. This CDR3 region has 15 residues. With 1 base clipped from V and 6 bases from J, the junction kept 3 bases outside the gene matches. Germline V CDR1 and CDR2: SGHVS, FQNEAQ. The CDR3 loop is CASSLGSGSPGELFF. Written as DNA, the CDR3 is TGTGCCAGCAGCTTAGGTAGCGGGAGTCCCGGGGAGCTGTTTTTT.

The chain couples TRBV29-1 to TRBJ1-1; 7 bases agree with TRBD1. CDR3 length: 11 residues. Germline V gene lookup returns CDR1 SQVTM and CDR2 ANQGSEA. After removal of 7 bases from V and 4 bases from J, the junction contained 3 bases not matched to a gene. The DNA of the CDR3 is TGCAGCGCCTCAGGGGGCACTGAAGCTTTCTTT. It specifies CSASGGTEAFF.

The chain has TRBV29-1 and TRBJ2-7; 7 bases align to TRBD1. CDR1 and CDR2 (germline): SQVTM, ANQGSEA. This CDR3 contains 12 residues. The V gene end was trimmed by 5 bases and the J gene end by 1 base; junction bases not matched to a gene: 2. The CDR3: CSVHRGSYEQYF. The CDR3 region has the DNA TGCAGCGTTCACAGGGGATCCTACGAGCAGTACTTC.

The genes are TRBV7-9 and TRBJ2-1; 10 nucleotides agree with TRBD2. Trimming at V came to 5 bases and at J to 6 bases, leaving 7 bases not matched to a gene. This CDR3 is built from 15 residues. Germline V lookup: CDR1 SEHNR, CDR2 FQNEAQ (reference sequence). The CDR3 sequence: CASSTSGTSANEQFF. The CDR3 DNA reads TGTGCCAGCAGCACCTCCGGGACTAGCGCCAATGAGCAGTTCTTC.

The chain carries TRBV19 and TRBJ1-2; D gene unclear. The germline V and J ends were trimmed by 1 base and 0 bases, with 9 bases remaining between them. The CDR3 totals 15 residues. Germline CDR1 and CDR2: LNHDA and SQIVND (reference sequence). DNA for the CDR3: TGTGCCAGTAGTATAGCTAAGGGTACTAACTATGGCTACACCTTC. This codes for CASSIAKGTNYGYTF.

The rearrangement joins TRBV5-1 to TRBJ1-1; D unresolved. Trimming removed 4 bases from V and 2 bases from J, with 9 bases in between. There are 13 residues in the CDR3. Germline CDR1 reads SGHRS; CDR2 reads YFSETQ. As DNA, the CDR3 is TGCGCCAGCAGCCCAAGAGGAAACACTGAAGCTTTCTTT. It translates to CASSPRGNTEAFF.

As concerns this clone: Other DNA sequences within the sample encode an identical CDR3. CDR3 in DNA: TGTGCCAGTAGTCGTGGGTATGGCAATCAGCCCCAGCATTTT. The encoded protein is CASSRGYGNQPQHF. The genes are TRBV19 and TRBJ1-5; no firm D call. This CDR3 is 14 amino acids long. Germline V gene data show CDR1 as LNHDA and CDR2 as SQIVND (reference sequence). The V gene lost 5 bases and the J gene lost 2 bases, with 10 bases spanning the gap. Combining the CDR3 with reference TRBV19 and TRBJ1-5 gives the whole variable domain DGGITQSPKYLFRKEGQNVTLSCEQNLNHDAMYWYRQDPGQGLRLIYYSQIVNDFQKGDIAEGYSVSREKKESFPLTVTSAQKNPTAFYLCASSRGYGNQPQHFGDGTRLSIL.

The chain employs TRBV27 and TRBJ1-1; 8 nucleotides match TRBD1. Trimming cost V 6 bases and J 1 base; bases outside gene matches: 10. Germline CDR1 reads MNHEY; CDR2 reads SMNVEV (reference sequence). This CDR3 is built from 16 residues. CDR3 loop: CASRTTGAGRNTEAFF. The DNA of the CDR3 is TGTGCCAGCAGGACGACAGGGGCCGGTAGGAACACTGAAGCTTTCTTT.

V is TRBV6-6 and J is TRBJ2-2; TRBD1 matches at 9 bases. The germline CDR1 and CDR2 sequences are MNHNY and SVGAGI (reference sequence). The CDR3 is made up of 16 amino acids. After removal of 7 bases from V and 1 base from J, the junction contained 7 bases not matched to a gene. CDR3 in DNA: TGTGCCAGCACCCCGCCGGGACAGGGGAACACCGGGGAGCTGTTTTTT. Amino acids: CASTPPGQGNTGELFF.

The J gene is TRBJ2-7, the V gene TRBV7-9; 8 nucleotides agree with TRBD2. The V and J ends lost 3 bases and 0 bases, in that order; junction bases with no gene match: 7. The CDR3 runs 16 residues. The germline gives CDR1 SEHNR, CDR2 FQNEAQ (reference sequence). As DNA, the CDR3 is TGTGCCAGCAGCTTCAGCGGGAGAGGGTCCTCCTACGAGCAGTACTTC. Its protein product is CASSFSGRGSSYEQYF. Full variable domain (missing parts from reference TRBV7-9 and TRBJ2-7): DTGVSQNPRHKITKRGQNVTFRCDPISEHNRLYWYRQTLGQGPEFLTYFQNEAQLEKSRLLSDRFSAERPKGSFSTLEIQRTEQGDSAMYLCASSFSGRGSSYEQYFGPGTRLTVT.

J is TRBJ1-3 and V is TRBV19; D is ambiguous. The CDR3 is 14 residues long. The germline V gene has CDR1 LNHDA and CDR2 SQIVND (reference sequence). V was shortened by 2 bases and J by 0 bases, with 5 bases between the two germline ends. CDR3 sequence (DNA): TGTGCCAGTAGTATAACCTTCTCTGGAAACACCATATATTTT. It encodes CASSITFSGNTIYF.

CDR3 residues: CASRRETGYNQPQHF. The CDR3 DNA is TGTGCCAGCAGGAGGGAGACAGGGTACAATCAGCCCCAGCATTTT. The chain links TRBV2 to TRBJ1-5; 7 bases are a match to TRBD1. CDR1 SNHLY and CDR2 FYNNEI come from the germline V gene. V was clipped by 6 bases and J by 3 bases; unmatched bases: 8. This CDR3 spans 15 amino acids.

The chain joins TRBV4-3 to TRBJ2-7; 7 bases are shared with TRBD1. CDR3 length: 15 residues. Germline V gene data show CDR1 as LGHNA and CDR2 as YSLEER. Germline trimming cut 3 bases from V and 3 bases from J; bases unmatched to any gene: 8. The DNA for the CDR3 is TGCGCCAGCAGCCAGGGGACAGCGGATGGCTACGAGCAGTACTTC. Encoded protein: CASSQGTADGYEQYF.

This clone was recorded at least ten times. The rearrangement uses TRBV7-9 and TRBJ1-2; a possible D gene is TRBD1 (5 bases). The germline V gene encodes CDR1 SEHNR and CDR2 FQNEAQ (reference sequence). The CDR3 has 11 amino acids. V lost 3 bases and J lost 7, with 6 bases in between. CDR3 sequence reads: CASSFGTGYTF. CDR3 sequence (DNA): TGTGCCAGCAGCTTCGGGACTGGCTACACCTTC.

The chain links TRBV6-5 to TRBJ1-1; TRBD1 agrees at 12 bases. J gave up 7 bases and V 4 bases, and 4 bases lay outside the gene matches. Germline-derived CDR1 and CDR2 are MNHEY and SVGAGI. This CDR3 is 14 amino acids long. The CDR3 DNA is TGTGCCAGCAGTTTCGGGACAGGGGGCAATGAAGCTTTCTTT. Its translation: CASSFGTGGNEAFF.

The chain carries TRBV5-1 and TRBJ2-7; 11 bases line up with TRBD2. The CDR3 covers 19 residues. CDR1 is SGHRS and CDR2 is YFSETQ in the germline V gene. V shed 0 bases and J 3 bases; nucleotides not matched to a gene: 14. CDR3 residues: CASSLAPSRNSGRDYEQYF. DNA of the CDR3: TGCGCCAGCAGCTTGGCCCCAAGTCGGAATAGCGGGAGGGACTACGAGCAGTACTTC.

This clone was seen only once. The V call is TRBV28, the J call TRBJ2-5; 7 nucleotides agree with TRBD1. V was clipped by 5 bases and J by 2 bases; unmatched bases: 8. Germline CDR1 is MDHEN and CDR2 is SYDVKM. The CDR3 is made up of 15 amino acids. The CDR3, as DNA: TGTGCCAGCAGTGCCGGGACAGTAATGCAAGAGACCCAGTACTTC. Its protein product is CASSAGTVMQETQYF.

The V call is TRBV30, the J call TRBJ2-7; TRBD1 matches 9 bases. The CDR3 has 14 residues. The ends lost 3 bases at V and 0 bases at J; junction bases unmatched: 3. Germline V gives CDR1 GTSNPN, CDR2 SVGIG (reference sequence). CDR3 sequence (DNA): TGTGCCTGGAGCTCGGGACAGGGCTCCTACGAGCAGTACTTC. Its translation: CAWSSGQGSYEQYF.

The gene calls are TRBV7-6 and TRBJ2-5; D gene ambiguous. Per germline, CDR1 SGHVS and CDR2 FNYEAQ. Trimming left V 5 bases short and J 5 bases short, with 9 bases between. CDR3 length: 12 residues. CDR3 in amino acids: CASSPAMETQYF. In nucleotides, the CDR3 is TGTGCCAGCAGCCCGGCGATGGAGACCCAGTACTTC.

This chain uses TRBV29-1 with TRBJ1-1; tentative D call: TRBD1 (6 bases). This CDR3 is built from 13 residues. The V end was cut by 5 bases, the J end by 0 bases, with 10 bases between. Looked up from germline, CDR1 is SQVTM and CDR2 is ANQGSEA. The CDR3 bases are TGCAGCGTTCAGGGGCTGATGAACACTGAAGCTTTCTTT. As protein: CSVQGLMNTEAFF. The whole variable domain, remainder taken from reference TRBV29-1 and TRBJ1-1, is SAVISQKPSRDICQRGTSLTIQCQVDSQVTMMFWYRQQPGQSLTLIATANQGSEATYESGFVIDKFPISRPNLTFSTLTVSNMSPEDSSIYLCSVQGLMNTEAFFGQGTRLTVV.